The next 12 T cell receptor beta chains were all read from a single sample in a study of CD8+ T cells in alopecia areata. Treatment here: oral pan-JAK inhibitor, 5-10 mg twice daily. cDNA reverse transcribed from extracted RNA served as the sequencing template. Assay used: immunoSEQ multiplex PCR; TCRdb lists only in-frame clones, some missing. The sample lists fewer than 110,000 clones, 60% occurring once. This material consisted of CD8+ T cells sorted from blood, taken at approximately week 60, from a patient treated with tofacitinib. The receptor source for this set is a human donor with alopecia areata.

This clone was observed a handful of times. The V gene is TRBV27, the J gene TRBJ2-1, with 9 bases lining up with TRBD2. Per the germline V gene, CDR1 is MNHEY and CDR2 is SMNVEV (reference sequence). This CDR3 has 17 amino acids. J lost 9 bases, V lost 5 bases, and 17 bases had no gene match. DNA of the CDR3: TGTGCCAGCAGTCCACCCCAGACTAGCGGCCCCGTTGGTGAGCAGTTCTTC. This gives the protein CASSPPQTSGPVGEQFF.

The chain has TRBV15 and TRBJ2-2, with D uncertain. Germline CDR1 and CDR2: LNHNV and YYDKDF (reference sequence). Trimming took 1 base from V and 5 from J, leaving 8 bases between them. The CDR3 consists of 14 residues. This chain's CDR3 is CATSRGGLTGELFF. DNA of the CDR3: TGTGCCACCAGCAGAGGAGGCCTTACCGGGGAGCTGTTTTTT.

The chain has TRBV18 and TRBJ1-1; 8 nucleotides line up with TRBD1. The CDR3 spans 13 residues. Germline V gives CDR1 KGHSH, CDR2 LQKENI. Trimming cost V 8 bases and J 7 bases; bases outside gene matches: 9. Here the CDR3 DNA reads TGTGCCAGCAACGGACAGGGTGAGTTTGAAGCTTTCTTT. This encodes CASNGQGEFEAFF.

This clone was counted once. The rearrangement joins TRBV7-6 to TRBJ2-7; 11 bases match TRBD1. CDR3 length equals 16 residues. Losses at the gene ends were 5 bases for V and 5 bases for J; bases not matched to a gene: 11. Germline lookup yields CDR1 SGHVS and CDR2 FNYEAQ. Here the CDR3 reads CASSPVPGQGDHEQYF. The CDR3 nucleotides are TGTGCCAGCAGCCCGGTCCCGGGACAGGGGGACCACGAGCAGTACTTC.

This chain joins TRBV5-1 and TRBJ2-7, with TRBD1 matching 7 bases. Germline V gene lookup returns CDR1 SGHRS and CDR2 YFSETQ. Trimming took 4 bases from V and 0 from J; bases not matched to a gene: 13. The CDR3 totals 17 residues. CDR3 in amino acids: CASSRPPDRLHSYEQYF. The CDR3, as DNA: TGCGCCAGCAGCCGGCCTCCGGACAGGCTACACTCCTACGAGCAGTACTTC.

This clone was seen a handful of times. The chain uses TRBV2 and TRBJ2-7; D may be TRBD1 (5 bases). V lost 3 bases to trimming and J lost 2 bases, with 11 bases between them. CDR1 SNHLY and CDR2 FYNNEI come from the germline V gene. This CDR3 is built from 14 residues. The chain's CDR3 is CASSDQGTPYEQYF. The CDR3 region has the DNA TGTGCCAGCAGTGACCAGGGTACCCCCTACGAGCAGTACTTC.

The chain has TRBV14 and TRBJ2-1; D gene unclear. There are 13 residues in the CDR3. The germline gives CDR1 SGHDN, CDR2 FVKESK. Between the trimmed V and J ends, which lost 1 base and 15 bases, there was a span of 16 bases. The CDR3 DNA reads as TGTGCCAGCAGCCAAGCGGTCACATTGCCTAGGTTCTTC. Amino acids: CASSQAVTLPRFF.

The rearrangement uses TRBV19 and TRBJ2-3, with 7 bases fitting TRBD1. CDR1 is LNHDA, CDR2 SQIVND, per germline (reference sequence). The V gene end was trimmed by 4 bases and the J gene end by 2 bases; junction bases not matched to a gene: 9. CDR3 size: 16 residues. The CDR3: CASSTGTRGYTDTQYF. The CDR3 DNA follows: TGTGCCAGTAGTACCGGGACCAGGGGGTACACAGATACGCAGTATTTT.

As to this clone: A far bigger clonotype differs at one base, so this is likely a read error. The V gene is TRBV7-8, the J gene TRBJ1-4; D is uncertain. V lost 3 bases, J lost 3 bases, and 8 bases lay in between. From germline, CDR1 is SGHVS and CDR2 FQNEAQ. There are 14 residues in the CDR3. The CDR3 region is CASSLVAANEKLFF. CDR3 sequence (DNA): TGTGCCAGCAGCTTGGTTGCAGCTAATGAAAAACTGTTTTTT.

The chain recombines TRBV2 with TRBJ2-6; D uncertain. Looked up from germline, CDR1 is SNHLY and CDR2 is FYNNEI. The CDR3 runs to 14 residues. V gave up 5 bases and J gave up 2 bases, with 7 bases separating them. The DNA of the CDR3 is TGTGCCAGCAGTAGCCCAACTGGGGCCAACGTCCTGACTTTC. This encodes CASSSPTGANVLTF.

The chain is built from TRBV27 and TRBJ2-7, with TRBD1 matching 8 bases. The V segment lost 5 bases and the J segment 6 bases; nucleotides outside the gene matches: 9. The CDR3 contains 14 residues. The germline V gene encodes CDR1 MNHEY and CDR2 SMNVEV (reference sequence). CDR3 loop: CASSPRQGHSEQYF. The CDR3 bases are TGTGCCAGCAGTCCCAGACAGGGGCACAGCGAGCAGTACTTC.

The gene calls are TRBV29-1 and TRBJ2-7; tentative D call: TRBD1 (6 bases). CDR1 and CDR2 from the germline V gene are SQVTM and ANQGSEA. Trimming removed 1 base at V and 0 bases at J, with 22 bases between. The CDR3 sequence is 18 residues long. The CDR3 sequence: CSVEGPTTGQRSSYEQYF. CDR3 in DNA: TGCAGCGTTGAAGGCCCAACCACGGGACAAAGGAGCTCCTACGAGCAGTACTTC.